Each of the 29 T cell receptor beta chains below was sequenced from the same sample in a study of cytomegalovirus exposure and HLA in healthy donors (dated by TCRdb to 2016 to 2017). Receptors were amplified or captured by the immunoSEQ multiplex PCR assay. A mixture of 60 forward primers for TCR Vbeta segments and 13 reverse primers for TCR Jbeta segments was used in the multiplex PCR. Imported from immuneACCESS, the table was reduced by TCRdb to in-frame sequences with V and J called. These copies leave out some clones; in studies compared against another copy, an unresolved V gene accounts for under half, and the cause of the remainder is not known. Recorded for this sample are over 200,000 clones; 70% to 85% of them occurred a single time. 0.58% of the sample goes to the ten largest clones. Sequencing was performed on PBMCs. The source of these receptors is a middle-aged woman in good health and CMV-seronegative.

The DNA for the CDR3 is TGTGCCAGCAGTCGGGACAGGGCAGGCGAAAAACTGTTTTTT. This codes for CASSRDRAGEKLFF. The V gene is TRBV7-2, the J gene TRBJ1-4; TRBD1 matches at 9 bases. CDR3 length: 14 amino acids. Germline trimming cut 6 bases from V and 8 bases from J; bases unmatched to any gene: 7. The germline V gene encodes CDR1 SGHTA and CDR2 FQGNSA.

To note about this clone: A junction end diverges from the germline sequence, so it may reflect a read error. The chain couples TRBV7-9 to TRBJ1-3, with D unclear. The germline gives CDR1 SEHNR, CDR2 FQNEAQ (reference sequence). This CDR3 region has 12 residues. The CDR3 bases are TGTTCCAGCAGCCCAGCGGGAAACACCATATATTTT. This encodes CSSSPAGNTIYF.

This clone occurred once. V and J are TRBV2 and TRBJ1-5; D gene unclear. CDR3 length: 14 residues. V gave up 7 bases and J gave up 7 bases, with 17 bases separating them. The germline CDR1 and CDR2 sequences are SNHLY and FYNNEI. CDR3 loop: CASKMVPGEQPQHF. The CDR3 nucleotides read TGTGCCAGCAAAATGGTCCCAGGCGAGCAGCCCCAGCATTTT. Full variable domain (outside the CDR3, taken from reference TRBV2 and TRBJ1-5): EPEVTQTPSHQVTQMGQEVILRCVPISNHLYFYWYRQILGQKVEFLVSFYNNEISEKSEIFDDQFSVERPDGSNFTLKIRSTKLEDSAMYFCASKMVPGEQPQHFGDGTRLSIL.

This clone was picked up one time. V and J are TRBV7-8 and TRBJ2-7; the match to TRBD1 covers 8 bases. The germline V gene encodes CDR1 SGHVS and CDR2 FQNEAQ. The CDR3 runs to 14 residues. V shed 1 base, J shed 4 bases, and the junction held 3 bases outside the gene matches. The CDR3 here is CASSLEDRVYEQYF. The CDR3 bases are TGTGCCAGCAGCTTAGAGGACAGGGTTTACGAGCAGTACTTC.

This clone was detected once. The chain is built from TRBV7-8 and TRBJ2-5; 8 bases match TRBD1. Per germline, CDR1 SGHVS and CDR2 FQNEAQ. The CDR3 runs to 15 residues. The trim removed 2 bases at V and 5 bases at J, leaving 7 bases unmatched. CDR3 sequence reads: CASSLSGRGLETQYF. In nucleotides, the CDR3 is TGTGCCAGCAGCTTATCCGGCAGGGGGCTTGAGACCCAGTACTTC.

The rearrangement joins TRBV6-1 to TRBJ1-2; 8 bases match TRBD1. V lost 1 base to trimming and J lost 4 bases; unmatched junction nucleotides: 8. CDR1 MNHNS and CDR2 SASEGT come from the germline V gene. This CDR3 region has 16 residues. The CDR3 sequence is CASSEEGTGIAYGYTF. The CDR3 nucleotides read TGTGCCAGCAGTGAAGAAGGGACAGGCATTGCCTATGGCTACACCTTC.

The chain employs TRBV4-1 and TRBJ2-5; 16 nucleotides line up with TRBD2. The length of the CDR3 is 16 residues. In germline, CDR1 is MGHRA, CDR2 YSYEKL. V shed 3 bases, J shed 2 bases, and the junction held 0 bases outside the gene matches. The CDR3 sequence: CASSQGLAGGQETQYF. CDR3 DNA: TGCGCCAGCAGCCAGGGACTAGCGGGGGGGCAAGAGACCCAGTACTTC.

This clone was detected a few times. V gene TRBV11-3 combines with J gene TRBJ2-1, with 9 bases lining up with TRBD2. Germline V gene sequence: CDR1 SGHNT, CDR2 YENEEA. J was trimmed by 8 bases and V by 0 bases; bases with no gene match: 8. The CDR3 loop spans 16 amino acids. CDR3 bases: TGTGCCAGCAGCTTAGACGGGCGGGGGGGCAGCGATGAGCAGTTCTTC. Its translation is CASSLDGRGGSDEQFF.

The chain uses TRBV9 and TRBJ2-1, with 10 bases aligning to TRBD2. V lost 0 bases, J lost 9 bases, and 6 bases stayed unmatched. This CDR3 contains 15 residues. Germline V CDR1 and CDR2: SGDLS, YYNGEE. The CDR3 nucleotides are TGTGCCAGCAGCGTAGAAGCGGGGGGGCGCGGTGAGCAGTTCTTC. This translates into CASSVEAGGRGEQFF.

The rearrangement joins TRBV11-2 to TRBJ1-2, with 7 positions matching TRBD1. The ends lost 4 bases at V and 7 bases at J; junction bases unmatched: 9. CDR3 length: 14 amino acids. CDR1 and CDR2 from the germline V gene are SGHAT and FQNNGV. The DNA for the CDR3 is TGTGCCAGCAGCTACTCCCGGGACAGCTTTGGCTACACCTTC. This sequence encodes CASSYSRDSFGYTF.

The V and J genes are TRBV5-1 and TRBJ2-7; TRBD1 might be the D (5 bases). Between the trimmed V and J ends, which lost 4 bases and 2 bases, there was a span of 16 bases. CDR1 and CDR2 from the germline V gene are SGHRS and YFSETQ. The CDR3 totals 15 residues. The CDR3 DNA reads as TGCGCCAGCAGCCAAAAGGGGCAGGCCGCCTACGAGCAGTACTTC. Its protein product is CASSQKGQAAYEQYF.

The V call is TRBV7-8, the J call TRBJ1-3; possibly TRBD1 for D (6 bases). V gave up 8 bases and J gave up 4 bases, with 12 bases separating them. Germline CDR1 SGHVS, CDR2 FQNEAQ. This CDR3 has 13 amino acids. The CDR3 nucleotides read TGTGCCAGCGGCTCCGGGACAGGAAACACCATATATTTT. Its protein product is CASGSGTGNTIYF.

This clone was seen a handful of times. The rearrangement links TRBV5-8 to TRBJ1-5, with 7 nucleotides matching TRBD1. The germline V gene encodes CDR1 SGHTS and CDR2 YDEGEE. This CDR3 is 15 amino acids long. J was trimmed by 5 bases and V by 2 bases; bases with no gene match: 7. CDR3 coding DNA: TGTGCCAGCAGCTTTCAGGGGGATTCCTATCAGCCCCAGCATTTT. Encoded protein: CASSFQGDSYQPQHF.

The chain combines TRBV9 with TRBJ2-3; 12 nucleotides line up with TRBD2. With 3 bases clipped from V and 1 base from J, the junction kept 0 bases outside the gene matches. Per germline, CDR1 SGDLS and CDR2 YYNGEE. The CDR3 totals 15 residues. In DNA, the CDR3 is TGTGCCAGCAGCGGGACTAGCGGGGGCACAGATACGCAGTATTTT. Translating gives CASSGTSGGTDTQYF.

V is TRBV9 and J is TRBJ1-6; TRBD1 might be the D (5 bases). CDR3 size: 15 residues. Trimming took off 0 bases at V and 3 bases at J, with 7 bases between the two ends. Germline lookup yields CDR1 SGDLS and CDR2 YYNGEE. This chain's CDR3 is CASSVGTSYNSPLHF. For the CDR3, the DNA is TGTGCCAGCAGCGTAGGGACAAGCTATAATTCACCCCTCCACTTT.

DNA of the CDR3: TGTGCCAGCAGCTCAAACAGGGGGCGCGGTGAAAAACTGTTTTTT. It encodes CASSSNRGRGEKLFF. The J gene is TRBJ1-4, the V gene TRBV11-2; TRBD1 agrees at 9 bases. Germline CDR1 SGHAT, CDR2 FQNNGV. V trimming: 4 bases; J trimming: 7 bases; junction bases outside the gene matches: 7. This CDR3 comprises 15 residues. The full variable domain, completed using reference TRBV11-2 and TRBJ1-4, is EAGVAQSPRYKIIEKRQSVAFWCNPISGHATLYWYQQILGQGPKLLIQFQNNGVVDDSQLPKDRFSAERLKGVDSTLKIQPAKLEDSAVYLCASSSNRGRGEKLFFGSGTQLSVL.

This clone was observed once. This chain links TRBV7-2 with TRBJ2-3; TRBD2 aligns across 11 bases. The CDR3 covers 15 residues. CDR1 and CDR2 (germline): SGHTA, FQGNSA. With 1 base clipped from V and 9 bases from J, the junction kept 6 bases outside the gene matches. The CDR3 DNA reads TGTGCCAGCAGCTTAGTAGCGGGGGGGCCGGGCACGCAGTATTTT. It is translated as CASSLVAGGPGTQYF.

This chain joins TRBV7-2 and TRBJ2-7, with TRBD1 matching over 9 bases. This CDR3 is 15 amino acids long. The germline CDR1 and CDR2 sequences are SGHTA and FQGNSA. After removal of 5 bases from V and 7 bases from J, the junction contained 12 bases not matched to a gene. This CDR3 is CASSPGRDRDEEQYF. The CDR3, as DNA: TGTGCCAGCAGCCCGGGCCGGGACAGGGATGAGGAGCAGTACTTC.

The chain has TRBV11-3 and TRBJ1-4; the match to TRBD1 covers 7 bases. CDR1 SGHNT and CDR2 YENEEA come from the germline V gene. Trimming took 7 bases from V and 7 from J; bases not matched to a gene: 15. The CDR3 loop spans 16 amino acids. The CDR3 reads CASTHRAQGLSEKLFF. The CDR3 DNA follows: TGTGCCAGCACGCACCGGGCACAGGGGTTGAGTGAAAAACTGTTTTTT.

This chain connects TRBV6-5 to TRBJ2-2; possibly TRBD1 for D (6 bases). The CDR3 totals 12 residues. Trimming stripped 5 bases from V and 6 bases from J, with 7 bases between. CDR1 is MNHEY and CDR2 is SVGAGI in the germline V gene. The CDR3 DNA reads as TGTGCCAGCAGTAAGGGGGCCGGGGAGCTGTTTTTT. This translates into CASSKGAGELFF.

This clone has a handful of counts. The chain carries TRBV7-9 and TRBJ1-4, with TRBD1 matching over 7 bases. CDR3 length equals 19 residues. Unmatched junction bases numbered 23, after V lost 5 bases and J lost 8 bases. The germline V gene has CDR1 SEHNR and CDR2 FQNEAQ (reference sequence). The DNA of the CDR3 is TGTGCCAGCAGCCCAGGCACAGGGGTTTTAAGATCCAAGCGGGAAAAACTGTTTTTT. Amino acid sequence: CASSPGTGVLRSKREKLFF.

CDR3 amino acids: CASSLGENTEAFF. The CDR3 region has the DNA TGCGCCAGCAGCTTAGGGGAGAACACTGAAGCTTTCTTT. The chain employs TRBV5-1 and TRBJ1-1; D may be TRBD1 (5 bases). V shed 2 bases and J shed 1 base, with 6 bases lying between them. The germline V gene encodes CDR1 SGHRS and CDR2 YFSETQ. The CDR3 is made up of 13 amino acids.

This chain's CDR3 is CASSSTSGGALGGELFF. CDR3 DNA sequence: TGTGCCAGCAGTTCAACGAGCGGGGGGGCGTTGGGCGGGGAGCTGTTTTTT. V is TRBV2 and J is TRBJ2-2, with TRBD2 matching over 10 bases. Germline loops: CDR1 SNHLY, CDR2 FYNNEI. Unmatched junction bases numbered 13, after V lost 5 bases and J lost 7 bases. The CDR3 is 17 residues long.

The genes are TRBV7-6 and TRBJ2-2; TRBD1 is a possible D gene (5 bases). V was trimmed by 4 bases and J by 1 base, leaving 13 bases between them. This CDR3 spans 16 amino acids. CDR1 and CDR2 (germline): SGHVS, FNYEAQ. The DNA of the CDR3 is TGTGCCAGCAGCTCAGCGACAGTCGTGAACACCGGGGAGCTGTTTTTT. Residues: CASSSATVVNTGELFF.

This clone was seen only a few times. The chain joins TRBV4-3 to TRBJ1-4, with unresolved D. Germline V lookup: CDR1 LGHNA, CDR2 YSLEER. This CDR3 comprises 14 residues. V dropped 0 bases and J dropped 7 bases, with 9 bases sitting between them. The CDR3 loop is CASSQETASEKLFF. The CDR3 DNA reads TGCGCCAGCAGCCAAGAAACAGCCAGTGAAAAACTGTTTTTT.

The chain links TRBV29-1 to TRBJ2-3, with 11 bases fitting TRBD2. Trimming removed 6 bases from V and 5 bases from J; junction bases left unmatched: 13. Germline V gene sequence: CDR1 SQVTM, CDR2 ANQGSEA. The CDR3 length is 16 residues. The CDR3 DNA sequence: TGCAGCGTCGCGTCCATTAGCGGGGGGGCTTTAGATACGCAGTATTTT. This sequence encodes CSVASISGGALDTQYF.

The chain links TRBV25-1 to TRBJ1-2; a possible D gene is TRBD1 (6 bases). The CDR3 has 14 residues. Deletions cut 5 bases from V and 8 bases from J, with 18 bases between. Germline-derived CDR1 and CDR2 are MGHDK and SYGVNS. The CDR3 reads CASSSPGGAEGYTF. CDR3 sequence (DNA): TGTGCCAGCAGTTCCCCCGGGGGGGCTGAGGGCTACACCTTC.

The rearrangement joins TRBV9 to TRBJ2-2; 8 bases match TRBD2. Trimming removed 4 bases from V and 4 bases from J; junction bases left unmatched: 9. The V gene's germline CDR1 is SGDLS and CDR2 YYNGEE. This CDR3 comprises 16 residues. The CDR3 spells CASSPPAGVTTGELFF. The CDR3 nucleotides are TGTGCCAGCAGCCCCCCAGCGGGGGTCACCACCGGGGAGCTGTTTTTT.

The chain uses TRBV6-1 and TRBJ2-7; the match to TRBD2 covers 10 bases. Germline CDR1 reads MNHNS; CDR2 reads SASEGT. The CDR3 contains 14 residues. The V gene end was trimmed by 5 bases and the J gene end by 5 bases; junction bases not matched to a gene: 6. The DNA of the CDR3 is TGTGCCAGCAGTAGAGCGGGGGGGCCCCACGAGCAGTACTTC. Its translation is CASSRAGGPHEQYF.